This entry is about one T cell receptor beta chain. The antigen is not known. Unique molecular identifiers featured in how the TCRbeta library was prepared. MiXCR, run by TCRdb on the PCR reads, gives a single entry per CDR3 protein. The repertoire holds roughly 310,000 distinct CDR3 sequences, with 20% to 30% as singletons. These data originate in a study of T-cell reconstitution after alpha-beta-depleted transplantation in children. Regarding the study as a whole: Day-60 TCRbeta diversity that was high in some patients was derived from surviving recipient T cells and thymic progenitors. Newly made T cells mostly supplied T-cell counts and diversity one year after transplant.

The germline CDR1 and CDR2 sequences are SEHNR and FQNEAQ (reference sequence). V was pared by 2 bases and J by 5 bases, with 7 bases between. The CDR3 loop spans 12 amino acids. The sample was PBMCs, mostly from graft donor cells, taken 180 days after TCRalphabeta/CD19-depleted stem cell transplant. The clonotype comes from a male patient between 5 and 17 years old who had a stem cell transplant for acute lymphoblastic leukemia, so the T cells may come from the graft donor. The chain has TRBV7-9 and TRBJ2-7, with D perhaps TRBD2 (5 bases). The CDR3 region is CASSLYGDEQYF. Written as DNA, the CDR3 is TGTGCCAGCAGCTTATACGGGGACGAGCAGTACTTC.